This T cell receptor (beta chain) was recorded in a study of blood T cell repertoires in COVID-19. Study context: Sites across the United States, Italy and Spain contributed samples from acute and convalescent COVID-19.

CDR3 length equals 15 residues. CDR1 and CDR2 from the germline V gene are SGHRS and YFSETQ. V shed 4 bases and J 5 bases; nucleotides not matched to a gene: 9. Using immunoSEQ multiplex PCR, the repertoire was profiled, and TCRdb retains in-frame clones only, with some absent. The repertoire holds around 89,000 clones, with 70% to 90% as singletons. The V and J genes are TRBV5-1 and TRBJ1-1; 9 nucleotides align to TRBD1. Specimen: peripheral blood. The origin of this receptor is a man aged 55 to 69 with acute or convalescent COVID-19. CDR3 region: CASSKRTGEGTEAFF. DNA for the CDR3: TGCGCCAGCAGCAAAAGGACAGGGGAGGGAACTGAAGCTTTCTTT. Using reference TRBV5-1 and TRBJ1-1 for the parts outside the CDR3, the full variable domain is KAGVTQTPRYLIKTRGQQVTLSCSPISGHRSVSWYQQTPGQGLQFLFEYFSETQRNKGNFPGRFSGRQFSNSRSEMNVSTLELGDSALYLCASSKRTGEGTEAFFGQGTRLTVV.